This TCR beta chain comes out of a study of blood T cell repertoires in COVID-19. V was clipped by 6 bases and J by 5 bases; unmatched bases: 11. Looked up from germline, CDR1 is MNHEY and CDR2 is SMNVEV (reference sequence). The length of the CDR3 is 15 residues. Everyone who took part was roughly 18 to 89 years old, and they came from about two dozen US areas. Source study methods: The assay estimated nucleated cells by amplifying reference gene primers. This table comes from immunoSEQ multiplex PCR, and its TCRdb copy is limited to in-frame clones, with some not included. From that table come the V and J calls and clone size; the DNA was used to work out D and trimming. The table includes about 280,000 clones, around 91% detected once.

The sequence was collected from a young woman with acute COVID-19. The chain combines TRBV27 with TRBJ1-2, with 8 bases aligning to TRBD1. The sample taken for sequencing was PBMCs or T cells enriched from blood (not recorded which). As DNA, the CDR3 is TGTGCCAGCAGCCCCAGGGGGCGCTCGGCTTATGGCTACACCTTC. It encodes CASSPRGRSAYGYTF.